Listed here are 18 T cell receptor beta chains from one sample, sequenced in a study of T cell repertoires in cytomegalovirus infection. MiXCR, applied by TCRdb to the reads, yields one record per CDR3 protein. The sample contains around 310,000 distinct CDR3 sequences, about 29% of which appear only once. No antigen has been assigned to these receptors. Sample: cultured PBMCs, taken from culture after CMV antigen stimulation. These receptors came from a human donor in good health (CMV status not recorded). Some clones in this sample may be carry-over from other donors' samples.

This clonotype was recorded a few times. The genes are TRBV6-6 and TRBJ1-5; TRBD1 aligns across 7 bases. Germline V gene data show CDR1 as MNHNY and CDR2 as SVGAGI (reference sequence). V gave up 8 bases and J gave up 7 bases; unmatched junction bases: 14. This CDR3 has 15 residues. The CDR3 loop is CASRTGDSRRQPQHF. The CDR3 DNA reads as TGTGCCAGCCGTACCGGGGACAGTCGGCGACAGCCCCAGCATTTT.

The gene calls are TRBV11-2 and TRBJ2-3; D might be TRBD1 (6 bases). CDR1 and CDR2 from the germline V gene are SGHAT and FQNNGV. The CDR3 covers 16 residues. Between the trimmed V and J ends, which lost 4 bases and 6 bases, there was a span of 20 bases. DNA of the CDR3: TGTGCCAGCAGCTCGAGGACAGCTAGTTTCTTCGATACGCAGTATTTT. Amino acid sequence: CASSSRTASFFDTQYF.

On this clonotype: An end of the junction does not agree with germline; a read error may underlie this. CDR3 DNA sequence: TGTGCCGGCAGGTGTCTCGAAGCTTTCTTT. This encodes CAGRCLEAFF. The rearrangement uses TRBV6-5 and TRBJ1-1; D is undetermined. CDR1 is MNHEY, CDR2 SVGAGI, per germline. This CDR3 contains 10 residues.

V is TRBV7-9 and J is TRBJ2-7; D might be TRBD1 or TRBD2, each matching 5 bases. Germline values: CDR1 SEHNR, CDR2 FQNEAQ (reference sequence). This CDR3 contains 11 residues. V gave up 6 bases and J gave up 9 bases, with 12 bases separating them. CDR3 coding DNA: TGTGCCAGCAGTGACCGGGGCCTGCAGTACTTC. The encoded protein is CASSDRGLQYF. Combining the CDR3 with reference TRBV7-9 and TRBJ2-7 gives the whole variable domain DTGVSQNPRHKITKRGQNVTFRCDPISEHNRLYWYRQTLGQGPEFLTYFQNEAQLEKSRLLSDRFSAERPKGSFSTLEIQRTEQGDSAMYLCASSDRGLQYFGPGTRLTVT.

CDR3 residues: CASSQDLGGSGANVLTF. CDR3 in DNA: TGTGCCAGCAGCCAAGATCTAGGGGGCTCTGGGGCCAACGTCCTGACTTTC. V and J are TRBV4-2 and TRBJ2-6, with a possible D match to TRBD1 (6 bases). V was pared by 0 bases and J by 0 bases, with 9 bases between. The CDR3 consists of 17 residues. Germline loops: CDR1 LGHNA, CDR2 YNFKEQ.

The rearrangement uses TRBV6-1 and TRBJ2-5, with 11 bases fitting TRBD2. The ends lost 6 bases at V and 1 base at J; junction bases unmatched: 7. The CDR3 is 16 amino acids. Germline lookup yields CDR1 MNHNS and CDR2 SASEGT. In nucleotides, the CDR3 is TGTGCCAGCAGAAACCTAGCGGGAGGCTCCCAAGAGACCCAGTACTTC. This sequence encodes CASRNLAGGSQETQYF.

The genes are TRBV11-2 and TRBJ1-3; D gene unclear. Per the germline V gene, CDR1 is SGHAT and CDR2 is FQNNGV. This CDR3 has 14 amino acids. With 4 bases removed from V and 2 bases from J, the gap between germline ends came to 9 bases. The CDR3 spells CASSYPFAGNTIYF. In DNA form, the CDR3 reads TGTGCCAGCAGCTACCCATTTGCTGGAAACACCATATATTTT. Using reference TRBV11-2 and TRBJ1-3 for the parts outside the CDR3, the full variable domain is EAGVAQSPRYKIIEKRQSVAFWCNPISGHATLYWYQQILGQGPKLLIQFQNNGVVDDSQLPKDRFSAERLKGVDSTLKIQPAKLEDSAVYLCASSYPFAGNTIYFGEGSWLTVV.

A remark on this clonotype: A single base separates this from a much larger clone, so it may be a read error. J is TRBJ1-2 and V is TRBV7-6; D not certain. Germline-derived CDR1 and CDR2 are SGHVS and FNYEAQ. The CDR3 length is 13 residues. Trimming removed 1 base from V and 4 bases from J, with 7 bases in between. The CDR3 protein is CASSLGEGYGYTF. CDR3 bases: TGTGCCAGCAGCTTAGGGGAGGGCTATGGCTACACCTTC.

To note about this clonotype: Sequence at one end of the junction differs from germline and may be a read error. J is TRBJ2-2 and V is TRBV18, with D tentatively TRBD1 (6 bases). The CDR3 covers 16 residues. The germline CDR1 and CDR2 sequences are KGHSH and LQKENI. CDR3 in amino acids: CASPPGQGPNTGELFF. CDR3 coding DNA: TGTGCCAGCCCACCGGGGCAGGGGCCGAACACCGGGGAGCTGTTTTTT.

This clonotype occurred a few times. The J gene is TRBJ1-1, the V gene TRBV20-1; D is perhaps TRBD1 (5 bases). Trimming took off 5 bases at V and 1 base at J, with 14 bases between the two ends. CDR3 size: 14 residues. Germline V gene sequence: CDR1 DFQATT, CDR2 SNEGSKA (reference sequence). The CDR3 sequence: CSARPSTGNTEAFF. CDR3 nucleotides: TGCAGTGCTCGACCGAGTACAGGGAACACTGAAGCTTTCTTT.

This clonotype was recorded a few times. The rearrangement uses TRBV7-2 and TRBJ1-1; maybe TRBD1 (5 bases). CDR1 and CDR2 (germline): SGHTA, FQGNSA. The CDR3 sequence is 17 residues long. Trimming pared 6 bases from V and 4 bases from J, leaving 24 bases between. This CDR3 is CASRRDLWELRGTEAFF. CDR3 coding DNA: TGTGCCAGCAGGAGGGACCTCTGGGAACTTAGGGGCACTGAAGCTTTCTTT.

This rearrangement joins TRBV7-6 to TRBJ2-2; TRBD2 matches at 11 bases. The germline gives CDR1 SGHVS, CDR2 FNYEAQ. This CDR3 region has 18 residues. Losses at the gene ends were 0 bases for V and 1 base for J; bases not matched to a gene: 4. This CDR3 reads CASSLAPLAGVNTGELFF. CDR3 DNA: TGTGCCAGCAGCTTAGCCCCACTAGCGGGAGTGAACACCGGGGAGCTGTTTTTT.

The chain uses TRBV9 and TRBJ2-6; no reliable D call. Trimming stripped 0 bases from V and 0 bases from J, with 10 bases between. This CDR3 has 17 amino acids. Germline loops: CDR1 SGDLS, CDR2 YYNGEE. CDR3 residues: CASSVGGYDSGANVLTF. The DNA for the CDR3 is TGTGCCAGCAGCGTAGGAGGTTATGACTCTGGGGCCAACGTCCTGACTTTC.

The chain links TRBV5-1 to TRBJ1-1, with TRBD1 matching 7 bases. Trimming at V came to 0 bases and at J to 6 bases, leaving 8 bases not matched to a gene. This CDR3 comprises 15 residues. CDR1 and CDR2 from the germline V gene are SGHRS and YFSETQ. The CDR3 is CASSLASQGVSEAFF. The CDR3 DNA follows: TGCGCCAGCAGCTTGGCCAGCCAGGGGGTCTCTGAAGCTTTCTTT.

The chain combines TRBV10-3 with TRBJ1-6, with 7 bases identical to TRBD1. The CDR3 sequence is 13 residues long. Losses at the gene ends were 2 bases for V and 8 bases for J; bases not matched to a gene: 0. CDR1 is ENHRY and CDR2 is SYGVKD in the germline V gene. The CDR3 loop is CAISEDRDSPLHF. The DNA of the CDR3 is TGTGCCATCAGTGAGGACAGGGATTCACCCCTCCACTTT.

With regard to this clonotype: Mismatch with germline at one junction end may stem from a read error. This CDR3 reads CASSLTSGGLLDF. The CDR3 region has the DNA TGTGCCAGCAGCTTAACTAGCGGGGGCCTGCTGGACTTC. The genes are TRBV5-4 and TRBJ2-5; 11 bases agree with TRBD2. Germline V gene sequence: CDR1 SGHNT, CDR2 YYREEE (reference sequence). The length of the CDR3 is 13 residues.

The genes are TRBV10-2 and TRBJ1-1; D unclear. Germline V gene data show CDR1 as WSHSY and CDR2 as SAAADI. The CDR3 has 13 residues. Trimming took 3 bases from V and 1 from J, leaving 6 bases between them. In DNA, the CDR3 is TGCGCCAGCAGTGACAGACCGAACACTGAAGCTTTCTTT. Translation: CASSDRPNTEAFF.

This clonotype was seen a handful of times. The rearrangement links TRBV12-3 or TRBV12-4 to TRBJ1-2; D unresolved. The CDR3 has 11 residues. V was trimmed by 2 bases and J by 8 bases, leaving 6 bases between them. In nucleotides, the CDR3 is TGTGCCAGCAGTTTACAGTTCGGCTACACCTTC. This gives the protein CASSLQFGYTF.